This T cell receptor beta chain was identified in a study of regulatory T cells in long-lasting Graves disease. Germline lookup yields CDR1 MDHEN and CDR2 SYDVKM. The CDR3 sequence runs 12 residues, both termini included. In this sample, this clonotype turned up many times. Its antigen is not identified. No conserved phenylalanine or tryptophan ends this CDR3, so it is likely a read error. It is unclear where the CDR3 begins or ends on the DNA, so no DNA is shown, and the CDR3 is as TCRdb lists it. Time point reported: persistent/refractory GD, antithyroid drugs over 5 years with positive TRAb. The TCR library was made from RNA that had been extracted from PBMCs in TRIzol. Regarding the study as a whole: Those with persistent Graves' had less TCR diversity than newly diagnosed patients.

Building the TCR beta libraries relied on iRepertoire HTBI primers, and CDR3 regions underwent Arm-PCR. TCRdb recomputed calls from the multiplex PCR reads with MiXCR, one row per CDR3 protein. The table has 400,000 to 600,000 distinct CDR3 sequences, around a fifth seen once. This TCR was recovered from a female donor with Graves disease. This chain links TRBV28 with TRBJ2-5; the table's TRBD1 call for D was not verified on the DNA. The source material was peripheral blood mononuclear cells (PBMCs), sampled when the disease was refractory, from a patient treated with antithyroid drugs. The CDR3 is CASSLSGGTSFV.